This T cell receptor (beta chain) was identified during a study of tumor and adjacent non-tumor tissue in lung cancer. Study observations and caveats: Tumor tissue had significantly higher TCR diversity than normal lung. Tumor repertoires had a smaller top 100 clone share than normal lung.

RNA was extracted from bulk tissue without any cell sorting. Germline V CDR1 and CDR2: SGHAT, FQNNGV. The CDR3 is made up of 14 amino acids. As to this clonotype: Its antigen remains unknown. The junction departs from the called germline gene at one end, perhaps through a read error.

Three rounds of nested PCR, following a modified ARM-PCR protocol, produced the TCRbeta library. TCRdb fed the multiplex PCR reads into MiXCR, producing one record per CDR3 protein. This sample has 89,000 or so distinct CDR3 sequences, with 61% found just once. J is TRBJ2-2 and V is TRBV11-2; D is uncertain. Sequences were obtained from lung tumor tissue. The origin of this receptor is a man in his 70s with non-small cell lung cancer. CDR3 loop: CASSFLVRTAELFF. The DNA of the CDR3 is TGTGCCAGCAGTTTCTTAGTAAGGACCGCGGAGCTGTTTTTT.